A single sample is the source of the 21 T cell receptor beta chains below, sequenced in a study of T cell repertoires in cytomegalovirus infection. TCRdb recomputed calls from the reads with MiXCR, one row per CDR3 protein. The sample lists 700,000 to 850,000 distinct CDR3 sequences, roughly 33% occurring once. No antigen is known for these receptors. Source: cultured CD8+ T cells from PBMCs, taken from culture after CMV antigen stimulation. The receptors shown here come from a human donor in good health (CMV status not recorded). Some clones in this sample may be carry-over from other donors' samples.

This clonotype was recorded once. This chain uses TRBV19 with TRBJ2-1; 8 positions match TRBD2. V dropped 3 bases and J dropped 2; count of bases not matched to a gene: 3. Germline V gives CDR1 LNHDA, CDR2 SQIVND (reference sequence). CDR3 length equals 15 residues. DNA for the CDR3: TGTGCCAGTAGTATGCGCGGGGGGACCTACAATGAGCAGTTCTTC. Translated: CASSMRGGTYNEQFF.

Concerning this clonotype itself: A read error may be the cause here, since a much bigger clone is one base away. The chain is built from TRBV6-5 and TRBJ2-7, with 8 bases aligning to TRBD1. The junction had 8 bases not matched to a gene; V was cut back by 2 bases and J by 5 bases. The CDR3 is 15 amino acids. Germline V gene sequence: CDR1 MNHEY, CDR2 SVGAGI. CDR3 region: CASSYRGQGSNEQYF. CDR3 coding DNA: TGTGCCAGCAGTTACAGAGGACAGGGTTCCAACGAGCAGTACTTC.

The rearrangement uses TRBV28 and TRBJ2-7, with no clear D. V lost 5 bases to trimming and J lost 4 bases, with 9 bases between them. The germline V gene encodes CDR1 MDHEN and CDR2 SYDVKM. The CDR3 is 12 residues long. CDR3 sequence (DNA): TGTGCCAGCAGTAGCTCGGTGTACGAGCAGTACGTC. Translation: CASSSSVYEQYV.

This sequence joins TRBV24-1 and TRBJ2-3; D call uncertain. From germline, CDR1 is KGHDR and CDR2 SFDVKD. This CDR3 spans 12 amino acids. The germline V and J ends were trimmed by 9 bases and 8 bases, with 14 bases remaining between them. The CDR3 sequence: CATGDTAVTQYF. The CDR3, as DNA: TGTGCCACCGGAGACACAGCAGTTACGCAGTATTTT.

V usage is TRBV28 and J usage is TRBJ2-1; D ambiguous. Germline V lookup: CDR1 MDHEN, CDR2 SYDVKM. This CDR3 contains 14 residues. Trimming stripped 5 bases from V and 0 bases from J, with 8 bases between. The CDR3 is CASSTVVSYNEQFF. CDR3 bases: TGTGCCAGCAGTACAGTAGTCTCCTACAATGAGCAGTTCTTC.

A remark on this clonotype: This may come from a read error, since a much larger clone is one base off. The chain uses TRBV7-2 and TRBJ2-5; 8 nucleotides agree with TRBD1. The germline V gene has CDR1 SGHTA and CDR2 FQGNSA. The CDR3 extends over 17 amino acids. For the CDR3, the DNA is TGTGCCAACAGCACCGGACAGGGTGTGGGATTACAAGAGACCCAGTACTTC. This codes for CANSTGQGVGLQETQYF.

V is TRBV9 and J is TRBJ1-1, with D possibly being TRBD1 (6 bases). CDR1 is SGDLS and CDR2 is YYNGEE in the germline V gene. The CDR3 has 16 amino acids. V lost 4 bases, J lost 0 bases, and 16 bases lay in between. CDR3 coding DNA: TGTGCCAGCAGCCCGACAGGAGGGGGGATGAACACTGAAGCTTTCTTT. Amino acids: CASSPTGGGMNTEAFF.

The rearrangement joins TRBV7-9 to TRBJ1-2; 7 bases align to TRBD1. Germline values: CDR1 SEHNR, CDR2 FQNEAQ (reference sequence). V dropped 5 bases and J dropped 8; count of bases not matched to a gene: 11. The CDR3 runs to 14 residues. The CDR3 nucleotides read TGTGCCAGCAGCCGAACAGGGGACCCCGGGGGCTACACCTTC. Translation: CASSRTGDPGGYTF.

The V and J genes are TRBV7-9 and TRBJ1-2; tentatively, D is TRBD1 (5 bases). Trimming left V 2 bases short and J 8 bases short, with 6 bases between. In germline, CDR1 is SEHNR, CDR2 FQNEAQ (reference sequence). This CDR3 is built from 11 residues. The CDR3 DNA reads as TGTGCCAGCAGCTTAAAGGGGGGCTACACCTTC. This codes for CASSLKGGYTF.

This clonotype was detected once. This rearrangement joins TRBV7-4 to TRBJ1-3; perhaps TRBD1 as D (5 bases). Germline CDR1 and CDR2: SGHVT and SQSDAQ. CDR3 length: 15 residues. The V and J ends lost 4 bases and 9 bases respectively, with 19 bases between them. The chain's CDR3 is CASSSPLLDGGTIYF. The CDR3 nucleotides read TGTGCCAGCAGCTCCCCACTCCTCGATGGGGGCACCATATATTTT.

As DNA, the CDR3 is TGTGCCACCAGCAGACCTCAGACAGGAGTTAACACAGATACGCAGTATTTT. Translation: CATSRPQTGVNTDTQYF. The V gene is TRBV15, the J gene TRBJ2-3, with a tentative D call TRBD1 (6 bases). V was cut by 2 bases and J by 2 bases, with 17 bases left in between. The CDR3 has 17 residues. The V gene's germline CDR1 is LNHNV and CDR2 YYDKDF (reference sequence).

As to this clonotype: A clone one base away is much larger, so this may be a read error. This sequence joins TRBV12-3 or TRBV12-4 and TRBJ1-4; D remains ambiguous. This CDR3 has 13 residues. CDR3 loop: CANSFPGGEKLFF. The CDR3 nucleotides are TGTGCCAACAGTTTTCCGGGAGGGGAAAAACTGTTTTTT.

The chain employs TRBV27 and TRBJ2-1, with unresolved D. This CDR3 is 12 amino acids long. Deletions cut 5 bases from V and 11 bases from J, with 13 bases between. Germline V gives CDR1 MNHEY, CDR2 SMNVEV (reference sequence). CDR3 amino acids: CASSARTDQQFF. In nucleotides, the CDR3 is TGTGCCAGCAGTGCCCGGACCGACCAGCAGTTCTTC.

The sample holds a few counts of this clonotype. The J gene is TRBJ1-6, the V gene TRBV6-5; D might be TRBD1 (5 bases). Trimming stripped 2 bases from V and 8 bases from J, with 10 bases between. Germline V lookup: CDR1 MNHEY, CDR2 SVGAGI. The CDR3 loop spans 14 amino acids. The CDR3 spells CASSYGGDYSPLHF. In nucleotides, the CDR3 is TGTGCCAGCAGTTACGGGGGGGATTATTCACCCCTCCACTTT.

This clonotype was observed at least ten times. The genes are TRBV6-6 and TRBJ2-7; TRBD1 matches 9 bases. The CDR3 length is 16 residues. Germline V gene data show CDR1 as MNHNY and CDR2 as SVGAGI (reference sequence). V lost 0 bases, J lost 0 bases, and 3 bases stayed unmatched. The DNA for the CDR3 is TGTGCCAGCAGTTACTCGAGGGACAGGGCCTCCTACGAGCAGTACGTC. As protein: CASSYSRDRASYEQYV.

As to this clonotype: Likely a read error: the CDR3 ends without its conserved phenylalanine or tryptophan. V and J are TRBV19 and TRBJ2-2, with TRBD1 as a possible D gene (6 bases). The CDR3 has 20 amino acids. Germline V gene data show CDR1 as LNHDA and CDR2 as SQIVND (reference sequence). Trimming removed 1 base from V and 2 bases from J, with 23 bases in between. The CDR3 here is CASSIGVRDTHRLNTGELFL. The CDR3 region has the DNA TGTGCCAGTAGTATAGGGGTCCGGGACACCCATCGACTTAACACCGGGGAGCTGTTTTTA.

The V and J genes are TRBV7-2 and TRBJ2-2, with D hard to call. This CDR3 is 18 amino acids long. Germline V gene sequence: CDR1 SGHTA, CDR2 FQGNSA. Trimming removed 5 bases from V and 4 bases from J, with 23 bases in between. CDR3 amino acids: CASSVRYEMTGRTGELFF. The CDR3, as DNA: TGTGCCAGCAGCGTCAGATACGAAATGACTGGCCGCACCGGGGAGCTGTTTTTT.

The V call is TRBV2, the J call TRBJ2-3, with 7 bases fitting TRBD2. V lost 8 bases, J lost 4 bases, and 12 bases stayed unmatched. In germline, CDR1 is SNHLY, CDR2 FYNNEI. The CDR3 spans 15 residues. CDR3 DNA sequence: TGTGCCAGCGTCGGTTCGATGACTAGCCCAGATACGCAGTATTTT. This sequence encodes CASVGSMTSPDTQYF.

The chain uses TRBV7-9 and TRBJ1-2, with 9 bases matching TRBD1. V dropped 4 bases and J dropped 8; count of bases not matched to a gene: 11. Germline CDR1 reads SEHNR; CDR2 reads FQNEAQ (reference sequence). The CDR3 has 15 amino acids. The CDR3 nucleotides read TGTGCCAGCAGCTCGCCCGGGACAGGGTCTATGGGCTACACCTTC. Its translation is CASSSPGTGSMGYTF.

The V call is TRBV4-1, the J call TRBJ1-1; D perhaps matches TRBD1 (6 bases). Trimming took off 0 bases at V and 4 bases at J, with 15 bases between the two ends. The CDR3 runs to 16 residues. CDR1 is MGHRA and CDR2 is YSYEKL in the germline V gene. The CDR3 bases are TGCGCCAGCAGCCAAGATACCCCAGGGGCGGCCACTGAAGCTTTCTTT. Translating gives CASSQDTPGAATEAFF.

The chain carries TRBV9 and TRBJ1-1; no clear D gene. Germline V CDR1 and CDR2: SGDLS, YYNGEE. The CDR3 covers 14 residues. V lost 0 bases and J lost 0, with 6 bases in between. The CDR3 sequence is CASSVVGVNTEAFF. CDR3 DNA: TGTGCCAGCAGCGTAGTTGGCGTGAACACTGAAGCTTTCTTT.